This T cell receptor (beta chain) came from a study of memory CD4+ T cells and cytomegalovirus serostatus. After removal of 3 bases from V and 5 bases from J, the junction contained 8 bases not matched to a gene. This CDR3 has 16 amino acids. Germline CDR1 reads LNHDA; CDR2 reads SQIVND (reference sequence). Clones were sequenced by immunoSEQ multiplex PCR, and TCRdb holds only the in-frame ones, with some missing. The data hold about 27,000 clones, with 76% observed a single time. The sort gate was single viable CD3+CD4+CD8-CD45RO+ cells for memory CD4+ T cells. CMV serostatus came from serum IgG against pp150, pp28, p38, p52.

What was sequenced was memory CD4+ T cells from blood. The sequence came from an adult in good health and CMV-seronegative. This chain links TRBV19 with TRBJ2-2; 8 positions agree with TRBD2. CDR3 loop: CASSILAGKGTGELFF. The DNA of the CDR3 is TGTGCCAGTAGTATCTTAGCGGGAAAAGGGACCGGGGAGCTGTTTTTT.